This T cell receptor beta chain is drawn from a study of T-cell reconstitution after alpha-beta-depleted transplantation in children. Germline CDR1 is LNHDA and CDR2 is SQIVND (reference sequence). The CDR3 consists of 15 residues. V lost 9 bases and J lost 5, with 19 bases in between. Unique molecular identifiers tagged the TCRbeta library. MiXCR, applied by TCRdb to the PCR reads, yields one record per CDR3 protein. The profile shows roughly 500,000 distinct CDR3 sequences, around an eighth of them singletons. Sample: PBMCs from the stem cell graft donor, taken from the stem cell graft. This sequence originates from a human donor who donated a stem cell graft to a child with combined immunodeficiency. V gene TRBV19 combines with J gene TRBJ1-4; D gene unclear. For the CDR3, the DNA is TGTGCCAGCCGGTTCGGACCCACTGGAAATGAAAAACTGTTTTTT. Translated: CASRFGPTGNEKLFF.